What follows are 30 T cell receptor beta chains derived from one specimen sequenced in a study of cytomegalovirus exposure and HLA in healthy donors (dated by TCRdb to the late 2010s). Libraries were prepared through the immunoSEQ multiplex PCR assay. For the multiplex PCR, a mixture combining 60 forward primers for TCR Vbeta segments and 13 reverse primers for TCR Jbeta segments was used. TCRdb stores this immuneACCESS table with in-frame sequences only. Part of the clones is absent; in the studies checked, under half of the shortfall reflects unresolved V genes, and no reason is known for the rest. The sample's own table lists some 200,000 clones. Roughly 1.2% of the sample is taken by the ten largest. Sequencing input: PBMCs. These receptors all stem from a girl aged 2-10 years in good health and CMV-seropositive.

The chain recombines TRBV19 with TRBJ1-1; D gene uncertain. Trimming left V 4 bases short and J 6 bases short, with 9 bases between. CDR3 length: 12 amino acids. Looked up from germline, CDR1 is LNHDA and CDR2 is SQIVND (reference sequence). DNA of the CDR3: TGTGCCAGTAGTAATGCAGGATCTGAAGCTTTCTTT. Translated: CASSNAGSEAFF.

The chain is built from TRBV19 and TRBJ1-2; D remains unclear. V was pared by 9 bases and J by 4 bases, with 9 bases between. This CDR3 has 11 residues. Germline CDR1 LNHDA, CDR2 SQIVND (reference sequence). CDR3: CASTNIYGYTF. The CDR3 DNA reads as TGTGCCAGCACGAACATCTATGGCTACACCTTC.

The chain joins TRBV27 to TRBJ1-1, with D maybe TRBD1 (6 bases). The CDR3 covers 14 residues. V was cut by 1 base and J by 1 base, with 7 bases left in between. Germline assignment: CDR1 MNHEY and CDR2 SMNVEV (reference sequence). CDR3: CASSLLGQNTEAFF. In nucleotides, the CDR3 is TGTGCCAGCAGTTTATTGGGACAGAACACTGAAGCTTTCTTT.

Comments on this clone: The junction departs from the called germline gene at one end, perhaps through a read error. The chain joins TRBV5-1 to TRBJ1-4; D might be TRBD1 (5 bases). CDR1 SGHRS and CDR2 YFSETQ come from the germline V gene. CDR3 length: 15 residues. In DNA form, the CDR3 reads TGCGCCAGCGGCTTGCGGGGGTCAACTAATGAAAAACTGTTTTTT. As protein: CASGLRGSTNEKLFF.

The CDR3 is CASSEYGTDTQYF. CDR3 coding DNA: TGTGCCAGCAGTGAGTATGGCACAGATACGCAGTATTTT. The gene calls are TRBV6-1 and TRBJ2-3, with D uncertain. Germline V gene data show CDR1 as MNHNS and CDR2 as SASEGT. V was trimmed by 3 bases and J by 1 base, leaving 5 bases between them. This CDR3 comprises 13 residues.

This sequence joins TRBV12-5 and TRBJ2-7; possibly TRBD2 for D (6 bases). Germline CDR1 reads LGHNT; CDR2 reads FRNRAP. This CDR3 spans 12 amino acids. Trimming cost V 8 bases and J 3 bases, with 11 bases left between them. CDR3 in amino acids: CASSLRGYEQYF. The CDR3 region has the DNA TGTGCTAGTTCCTTGCGGGGCTACGAGCAGTACTTC.

The chain recombines TRBV6-5 with TRBJ1-2; the match to TRBD1 covers 7 bases. Per germline, CDR1 MNHEY and CDR2 SVGAGI. The CDR3 covers 12 residues. The ends lost 4 bases at V and 12 bases at J; junction bases unmatched: 8. CDR3 sequence (DNA): TGTGCCAGCAGTTCGCACCCAGGGGGTGACACCTTC. It encodes CASSSHPGGDTF.

The V and J genes are TRBV5-1 and TRBJ1-5; unclear D gene. Between the trimmed V and J ends, which lost 2 bases and 7 bases, there was a span of 16 bases. Germline CDR1 and CDR2: SGHRS and YFSETQ. The CDR3 is 15 residues long. Here the CDR3 DNA reads TGCGCCAGCAGCTTTGACGGCGCGGGAGGCCAGCCCCAGCATTTT. Translated: CASSFDGAGGQPQHF.

The rearrangement links TRBV15 to TRBJ2-3; 8 bases align to TRBD2. This CDR3 contains 15 residues. Trimming removed 3 bases from V and 5 bases from J; junction bases left unmatched: 7. CDR1 and CDR2 (germline): LNHNV, YYDKDF (reference sequence). This CDR3 reads CATSSGTRSQDTQYF. CDR3 DNA: TGTGCCACCAGCAGTGGGACTAGAAGCCAAGATACGCAGTATTTT.

The chain carries TRBV27 and TRBJ1-6; possible D gene TRBD1, 6 bases. In germline, CDR1 is MNHEY, CDR2 SMNVEV (reference sequence). V was clipped by 3 bases and J by 10 bases, with 13 bases between them. The CDR3 loop spans 14 amino acids. This chain's CDR3 is CASSFGGAGSPLHF. The DNA for the CDR3 is TGTGCCAGCAGTTTTGGGGGGGCCGGCTCACCCCTCCACTTT.

This sequence joins TRBV29-1 and TRBJ2-1; 7 nucleotides agree with TRBD2. The CDR3 length is 12 residues. With V trimmed by 7 bases and J by 3 bases, 3 bases remained unmatched. The germline CDR1 and CDR2 sequences are SQVTM and ANQGSEA. The CDR3 loop reads CSAGLDYNEQFF. As DNA, the CDR3 is TGCAGCGCTGGACTAGACTACAATGAGCAGTTCTTC.

The rearrangement uses TRBV7-9 and TRBJ2-5; tentative D call: TRBD2 (7 bases). The J call may be incorrect, as the DNA end agrees better with TRBJ2-7. The CDR3 runs 15 residues. Germline V lookup: CDR1 SEHNR, CDR2 FQNEAQ (reference sequence). The CDR3, as DNA: TGTGCCAGCAGCGGACAGAGCGGGGAACTTTACGAGCAGTACTTC. Encoded protein: CASSGQSGELYEQYF.

The chain combines TRBV4-2 with TRBJ1-5, with D hard to call. V dropped 0 bases and J dropped 1 base, with 10 bases sitting between them. CDR1 is LGHNA, CDR2 YNFKEQ, per germline. The CDR3 is 16 residues long. CDR3 bases: TGTGCCAGCAGCCAAGAACGGTGGTCGAGCAATCAGCCCCAGCATTTT. Protein sequence: CASSQERWSSNQPQHF.

The V and J genes are TRBV10-3 and TRBJ2-7; D unclear. With 6 bases removed from V and 3 bases from J, the gap between germline ends came to 12 bases. CDR3 size: 13 residues. From germline, CDR1 is ENHRY and CDR2 SYGVKD. Here the CDR3 DNA reads TGTGCCATCAGGGCCCAGGTCGTCTACGAGCAGTACTTC. It yields the protein CAIRAQVVYEQYF.

V gene TRBV6-5 combines with J gene TRBJ2-1; possible D gene TRBD1, 5 bases. V lost 2 bases, J lost 10 bases, and 15 bases lay in between. This CDR3 comprises 14 residues. The germline V gene encodes CDR1 MNHEY and CDR2 SVGAGI. CDR3 loop: CASSYSQGLGEQFF. As DNA, the CDR3 is TGTGCCAGCAGTTACAGTCAGGGTTTGGGGGAGCAGTTCTTC.

The rearrangement joins TRBV29-1 to TRBJ2-1; TRBD2 might be the D (6 bases). The germline V gene has CDR1 SQVTM and CDR2 ANQGSEA. Deletions cut 3 bases from V and 6 bases from J, with 12 bases between. The CDR3 runs to 13 residues. DNA for the CDR3: TGCAGCGTTGAGGGGGGAAACCTCAATGAGCAGTTCTTC. Translation: CSVEGGNLNEQFF.

This chain links TRBV7-9 with TRBJ1-5; the D is unclear. The length of the CDR3 is 14 residues. Between the trimmed V and J ends, which lost 0 bases and 4 bases, there was a span of 7 bases. Germline V CDR1 and CDR2: SEHNR, FQNEAQ (reference sequence). The chain's CDR3 is CASSLAEGNQPQHF. The CDR3 DNA reads TGTGCCAGCAGCTTAGCGGAGGGTAATCAGCCCCAGCATTTT.

This chain links TRBV28 with TRBJ1-2; D is perhaps TRBD1 (5 bases). This CDR3 spans 13 amino acids. V lost 5 bases, J lost 6 bases, and 13 bases lay in between. Germline V gene data show CDR1 as MDHEN and CDR2 as SYDVKM. The CDR3 bases are TGTGCCAGCAGTATTTACAGGTTCGATGGCTACACCTTC. Protein sequence: CASSIYRFDGYTF.

The gene calls are TRBV7-6 and TRBJ1-2, with 7 bases matching TRBD1. Germline lookup yields CDR1 SGHVS and CDR2 FNYEAQ. This CDR3 has 17 residues. Trimming at V came to 1 base and at J to 10 bases, leaving 18 bases not matched to a gene. CDR3 protein: CASSLGREQGGMRFYTF. The CDR3 nucleotides are TGTGCCAGCAGCTTAGGACGGGAACAAGGGGGCATGCGATTCTACACCTTC.

This chain uses TRBV6-5 with TRBJ2-7; 7 bases match TRBD1. The CDR3 consists of 15 residues. Per germline, CDR1 MNHEY and CDR2 SVGAGI. V gave up 0 bases and J gave up 2 bases; unmatched junction bases: 4. The CDR3 bases are TGTGCCAGCAGTTACTCCCGACAGGGAGCCTACGAGCAGTACTTC. It is translated as CASSYSRQGAYEQYF.

The J gene is TRBJ1-3, the V gene TRBV29-1; 9 positions match TRBD1. V gave up 5 bases and J gave up 8 bases; unmatched junction bases: 7. From germline, CDR1 is SQVTM and CDR2 ANQGSEA. CDR3 size: 13 residues. This CDR3 reads CSVRTGEEDTIYF. DNA for the CDR3: TGCAGCGTTAGGACAGGGGAGGAAGACACCATATATTTT.

This chain uses TRBV27 with TRBJ2-7, with D maybe TRBD2 (7 bases). Germline V gene sequence: CDR1 MNHEY, CDR2 SMNVEV (reference sequence). The V gene lost 6 bases and the J gene lost 6 bases, with 21 bases spanning the gap. This CDR3 contains 15 residues. Here the CDR3 reads CASRTMGGGLREQYF. Written as DNA, the CDR3 is TGTGCCAGCAGAACAATGGGAGGGGGTCTCCGCGAGCAGTACTTC.

The rearrangement joins TRBV7-3 to TRBJ2-3; the D is unclear. Germline CDR1 reads SGHTA; CDR2 reads FQGTGA. Trimming pared 3 bases from V and 6 bases from J, leaving 7 bases between. The CDR3 is 12 amino acids. The CDR3 is CASSLGFDTQYF. The DNA of the CDR3 is TGTGCCAGCAGCTTGGGCTTCGATACGCAGTATTTT.

This chain joins TRBV7-3 and TRBJ2-2, with D possibly matching TRBD2 (5 bases). Trimming shortened V by 5 bases and J by 2 bases, and 15 bases separated the two germline ends. Germline lookup yields CDR1 SGHTA and CDR2 FQGTGA. The length of the CDR3 is 16 residues. CDR3 DNA sequence: TGTGCCAGCAGCCACCCGGACGGGGTCAACACCGGGGAGCTGTTTTTT. Translation gives CASSHPDGVNTGELFF.

The chain carries TRBV5-4 and TRBJ2-7; D uncertain. The CDR3 is 14 amino acids. The V and J ends lost 4 bases and 2 bases respectively, with 13 bases between them. CDR1 and CDR2 from the germline V gene are SGHNT and YYREEE (reference sequence). The CDR3, as DNA: TGTGCCAGCAGCAGCGATGCTGAAGCCTACGAGCAGTACTTC. It yields the protein CASSSDAEAYEQYF.

For the CDR3, the DNA is TGTGCCAGCAGCGTAAATAGCGGGAGCTCCTACGAGCAGTACTTC. This sequence encodes CASSVNSGSSYEQYF. The J gene is TRBJ2-7, the V gene TRBV9; 9 nucleotides align to TRBD2. The trim removed 1 base at V and 0 bases at J, leaving 2 bases unmatched. The CDR3 sequence is 15 residues long. Germline CDR1 and CDR2: SGDLS and YYNGEE.

The CDR3 DNA reads TGTGCCAGCAGTCTTAACGGCAATGAGCAGTTCTTC. This translates into CASSLNGNEQFF. The chain couples TRBV7-9 to TRBJ2-1; no definite D call. The V and J ends lost 6 bases and 6 bases respectively, with 9 bases between them. The CDR3 sequence is 12 residues long. The germline CDR1 and CDR2 sequences are SEHNR and FQNEAQ (reference sequence).

The chain employs TRBV27 and TRBJ2-1, with D possibly TRBD2 on 5 matching bases. The CDR3 consists of 17 residues. Germline V gives CDR1 MNHEY, CDR2 SMNVEV (reference sequence). The V gene lost 5 bases and the J gene lost 0 bases, with 17 bases spanning the gap. The chain's CDR3 is CASSMVSSDDSYNEQFF. The DNA for the CDR3 is TGTGCCAGCAGTATGGTGAGTAGCGATGACTCCTACAATGAGCAGTTCTTC.

V is TRBV18 and J is TRBJ2-7; D gene uncertain. Germline CDR1 reads KGHSH; CDR2 reads LQKENI. The CDR3 covers 11 residues. Trimming cost V 3 bases and J 7 bases, with 7 bases left between them. The CDR3 DNA reads as TGTGCCAGCTCACCCGGGTGGGAGCAGTACTTC. This translates into CASSPGWEQYF.

V usage is TRBV5-1 and J usage is TRBJ2-5; TRBD1 is a possible D gene (6 bases). V lost 4 bases to trimming and J lost 4 bases, with 11 bases between them. In germline, CDR1 is SGHRS, CDR2 YFSETQ. This CDR3 spans 13 amino acids. This CDR3 is CASSGGSGETQYF. CDR3 nucleotide sequence: TGCGCCAGCAGCGGGGGCTCGGGAGAGACCCAGTACTTC.